The entry below describes one T cell receptor (beta chain). Antigen specificity is unknown. The data were obtained in a study of human T cells and chemical hapten exposure. Individual cDNA molecules in this library carried unique molecular identifiers. TCRdb independently ran MiXCR on the RACE reads; one entry per CDR3 protein. Of tens of thousands of distinct CDR3 sequences in the sample, about 8.7% were seen once. Study results and caveats: Among TCRs, those above 1 in 1000 frequency were unaffected by DPC sensitization.

CDR1 is MNHNY, CDR2 SVGAGI, per germline (reference sequence). The length of the CDR3 is 14 residues. V trimming: 6 bases; J trimming: 0 bases; junction bases outside the gene matches: 3. Time point: healthy volunteer bleed at 2 weeks. Total RNA was isolated from whole blood that had not been fractionated. This receptor was taken from a female donor in good health. Some clones in this sample may be carry-over from other donors' samples. This chain links TRBV6-6 with TRBJ2-3; 7 bases are shared with TRBD2. The specimen sequenced was whole blood. CDR3 amino acids: CASRPGGSTDTQYF. Written as DNA, the CDR3 is TGTGCCAGCAGGCCGGGGGGTAGCACAGATACGCAGTATTTT.